This paragraph covers one T cell receptor (beta chain) sequence. Germline assignment: CDR1 ENHRY and CDR2 SYGVKD. The CDR3 totals 14 residues. V lost 4 bases, J lost 3 bases, and 11 bases lay in between. The source of the sample is a study of blood T cell repertoires in COVID-19. Original analysis: Cell counts per sample came from amplifying reference gene primers. Data came from immunoSEQ multiplex PCR; TCRdb stores just in-frame clones and leaves some out. The V and J calls and clone size are taken from that table; D and trimming were inferred from the DNA. The data show fewer than 200,000 clones, approximately 87% seen once.

The genes are TRBV10-3 and TRBJ2-3; D remains ambiguous. This TCR came from a woman under 30 who had recovered from COVID-19. The sequenced material came from peripheral blood. In DNA form, the CDR3 reads TGTGCCATCAGTGTAAGTGGAGATACAGATACGCAGTATTTT. It specifies CAISVSGDTDTQYF.